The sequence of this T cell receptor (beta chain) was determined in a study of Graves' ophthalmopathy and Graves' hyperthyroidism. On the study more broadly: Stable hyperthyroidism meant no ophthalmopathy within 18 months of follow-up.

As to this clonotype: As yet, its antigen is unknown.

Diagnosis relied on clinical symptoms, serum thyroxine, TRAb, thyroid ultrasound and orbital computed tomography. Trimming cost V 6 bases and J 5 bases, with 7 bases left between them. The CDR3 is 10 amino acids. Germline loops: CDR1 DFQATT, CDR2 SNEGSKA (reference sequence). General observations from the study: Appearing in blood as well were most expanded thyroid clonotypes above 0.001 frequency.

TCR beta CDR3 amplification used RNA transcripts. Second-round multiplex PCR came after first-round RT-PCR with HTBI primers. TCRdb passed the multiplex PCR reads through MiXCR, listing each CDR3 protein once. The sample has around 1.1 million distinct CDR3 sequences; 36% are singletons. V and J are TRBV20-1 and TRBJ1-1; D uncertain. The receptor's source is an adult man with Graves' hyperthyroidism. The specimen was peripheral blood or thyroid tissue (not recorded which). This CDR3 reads CSALVTEAFF. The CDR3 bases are TGCAGTGCGCTAGTAACTGAAGCTTTCTTT.